The T cell receptor (beta chain) described here comes from a study of beta chain features in type 1 diabetes (dated by TCRdb to 2016 to 2019). For the study in its entirety: Patients and healthy donors did not differ in mean age, gender distribution, total cell number or subset yield. A total of 100 million to 110 million sorted cells were examined across all samples, and a strong correlation was observed between cell number per subset and RNA yield. In the study, recently diagnosed type 1 diabetes patients and matched healthy donors were compared on the TCRB repertoires of their sorted circulating CD4+ T cell subsets. Whereas all 28 donors provided naive and central memory subsets, regulatory and stem cell-like memory subsets were isolated from just 8 patients and about eight healthy donors. Overall study results and their limits: Sequencing cDNA rather than genomic DNA could over-represent highly expressing activated cells, although activation and CD3 levels did not differ between groups. Naive, central memory and regulatory TCRB repertoires appeared to be more alike among patients than among healthy donors. At VDJ recombination sites, type 1 diabetes patients had fewer insertions and more deleted nucleotides, which implies abnormalities in thymic rearrangement. PCR may preferentially amplify shorter templates, but because patient and control samples were amplified and corrected together, any resulting skew would affect both groups equally. Type 1 diabetes patients showed a moderate but significant shortening of TCRB CDR3 length in all four CD4+ subsets. Because small numbers of individuals were included in the HLA sub-analyses, any influence of HLA type on TCRB rearrangement was left unresolved.

CDR1 and CDR2 are read off the germline V gene as KGHSH and LQKENI. The CDR3, from cysteine to phenylalanine, totals 16 residues. Only the CDR3 region is kept as DNA, spanning 48 bases read in frame from base 1. Germline trimming: 3 bases from V, 8 bases from J; junction bases outside gene matches: 10. From each donor, a single peripheral blood sample of around 0.12 L on average was drawn into heparinised tubes. A BD FACSAria II and a panel including CD45RO, CCR7, CD25, CD127, CD95 and CD27 were used to sort naive, central memory, regulatory and stem cell-like memory CD4+ T cells. All sorted populations exceeded 95% purity. PBMCs were isolated right away by Lymphoprep density gradient centrifugation and were stained directly, without culture. So that batch effects would be minimized, each experiment stained and sorted samples in pairs, pairing one healthy donor with one patient. With respect to this clone: Which antigen it targets is not known. No qualities accompany the bases; no much larger clone lies one base away.

The High Capacity cDNA Reverse Transcription Kit was used to reverse transcribe all of the isolated RNA, meaning that expressed TCRB transcripts were what got sequenced. Naive, central memory and regulatory T cell samples underwent deep immunoSEQ sequencing, averaging around 4 million total reads per sample. After sorted cells were lysed in RLT buffer, RNA was extracted with DNase-treated RNeasy Micro or Mini kits, with the choice depending on cell number. To prevent cross-contamination, each cell subset was processed individually, whereas patient and healthy donor samples were processed jointly. Using the immunoSEQ multiplex PCR, TCRB sequences were amplified from cDNA into 87-bp fragments spanning the CDR3 region. Amplicons were sequenced on the Illumina HiSeq platform. The authors' pipeline ran thus. PCR bias was computationally corrected using synthetic template baselines, reads within Hamming distance 2 were collapsed, and singletons that could not be merged were discarded. Reads were aligned to IMGT to assign V, D and J genes, CDR3 length, and insertions or deletions at six rearrangement sites. Within each subset, clonotype counts were normalized to sorted cell number, and only after that were true diversity and Gini coefficients computed with the tcR R package. The overlap coefficient, calculated on TCRB nucleotide sequences, was used to measure repertoire sharing. Out-of-frame TCRB sequences from naive cells were analyzed to stand in for the pre-selection repertoire. Drawn from immuneACCESS, this table holds only the in-frame rearrangements with V and J called that TCRdb kept. Clones are partly lost; checked studies trace under half to an unresolved V gene and leave the rest unexplained. For V, J and clone size, that table is used; D and trimming come from the DNA. The sample table lists 390,000 or so clones, approximately 14% of them with a count of one. The ten most abundant clones make up 0.035% to 0.045% of the sample.

The receptor comes from a man aged 25 to 40 in good health. Sequenced input: naive CD4+ T cells from blood. What the cell subset or site label conveys for this sample: true naive CD4+ T cells. The sequence joins TRBV18 to TRBJ1-6, with TRBD1 identical over 7 junction bases. Read as DNA, the sequence is TGTGCCAGCTCACCGGTCGAGACAGGGTTGGATTCACCCCTCCACTTT. Translated, it reads CASSPVETGLDSPLHF.